The clone carrying this T cell receptor (beta chain) showed up just a few times. Its target is not known. Through a sample-barcoded 5' primer and a J-beta primer mix, a second PCR was run for about 6 to 11 cycles. Each cDNA molecule was tagged by a template-switch adaptor that had 12 random nucleotides. TCRdb recomputed calls from the 5' RACE reads with MiXCR, one row per CDR3 protein. The data contain around 1,100,000 distinct CDR3 sequences, around two fifths of them singletons. Peripheral blood samples of around 9.3 milliliters were drawn from each donor. The data stem from a study of blood T cells in healthy people across ages. Notes on the study in general: Long-lived and aged donors differed, with more naive CD4+ cells and higher diversity in the long-lived.

The sample was blood. The source is a man between 18 and 35 years old in good health.

The DNA of the CDR3 is TGCGCCAGCTCTCCCTGGGGTACCCAGGAGACCCAGTACTTC. It yields the protein CASSPWGTQETQYF. The V and J genes are TRBV5-1 and TRBJ2-5; no clear D gene. This CDR3 is 14 amino acids long. Between the trimmed V and J ends, which lost 7 bases and 5 bases, there was a span of 18 bases. Germline V gene sequence: CDR1 SGHRS, CDR2 YFSETQ.